The subject of this entry is one T cell receptor (beta chain). TCRdb's copy holds only in-frame clones and misses some; the assay was immunoSEQ multiplex PCR. The sample has about 27,000 clones; 92% are singletons. The CDR3 length is 15 residues. Trimming took off 0 bases at V and 2 bases at J, with 8 bases between the two ends. CDR1 and CDR2 from the germline V gene are SGHAT and FQNNGV. This sample was taken from a study of blood T cell repertoires in COVID-19. Study-wide background: Material from acute and convalescent COVID-19 was sourced from the United States, Italy and Spain.

This clonotype was sampled from a human donor in a cohort sampled during active COVID-19. J is TRBJ1-5 and V is TRBV11-2; D unresolved. The specimen sequenced was peripheral blood. The CDR3 loop reads CASSLETHGNQPQHF. CDR3 bases: TGTGCCAGCAGCTTAGAGACACACGGCAATCAGCCCCAGCATTTT.